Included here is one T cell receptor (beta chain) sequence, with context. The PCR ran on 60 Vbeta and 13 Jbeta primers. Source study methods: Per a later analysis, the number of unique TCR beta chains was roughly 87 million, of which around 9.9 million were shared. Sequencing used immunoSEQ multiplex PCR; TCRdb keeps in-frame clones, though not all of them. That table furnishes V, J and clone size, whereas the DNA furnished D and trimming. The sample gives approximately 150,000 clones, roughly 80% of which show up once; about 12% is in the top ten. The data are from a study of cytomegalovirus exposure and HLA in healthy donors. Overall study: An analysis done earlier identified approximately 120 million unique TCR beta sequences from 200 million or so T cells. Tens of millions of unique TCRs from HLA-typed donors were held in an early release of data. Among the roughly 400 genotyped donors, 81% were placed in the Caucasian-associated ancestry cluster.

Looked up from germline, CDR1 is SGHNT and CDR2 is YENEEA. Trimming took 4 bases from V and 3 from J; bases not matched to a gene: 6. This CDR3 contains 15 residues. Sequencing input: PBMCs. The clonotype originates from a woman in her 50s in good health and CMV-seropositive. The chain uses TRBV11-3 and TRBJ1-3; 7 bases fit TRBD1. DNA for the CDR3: TGTGCCAGCAGCTCTTCCGGGACAGATGGAAACACCATATATTTT. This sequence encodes CASSSSGTDGNTIYF.